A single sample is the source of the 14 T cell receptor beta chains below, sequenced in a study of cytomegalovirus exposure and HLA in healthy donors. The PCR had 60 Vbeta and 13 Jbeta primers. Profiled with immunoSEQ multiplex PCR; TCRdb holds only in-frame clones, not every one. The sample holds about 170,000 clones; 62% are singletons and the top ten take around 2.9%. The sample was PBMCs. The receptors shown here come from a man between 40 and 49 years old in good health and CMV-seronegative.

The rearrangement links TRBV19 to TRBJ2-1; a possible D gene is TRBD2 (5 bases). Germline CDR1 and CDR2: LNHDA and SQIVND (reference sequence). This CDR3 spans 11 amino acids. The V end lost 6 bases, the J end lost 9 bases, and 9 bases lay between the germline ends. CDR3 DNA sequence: TGTGCCAGTAGAAAGGAGGTTGAGCAGTTCTTC. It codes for CASRKEVEQFF.

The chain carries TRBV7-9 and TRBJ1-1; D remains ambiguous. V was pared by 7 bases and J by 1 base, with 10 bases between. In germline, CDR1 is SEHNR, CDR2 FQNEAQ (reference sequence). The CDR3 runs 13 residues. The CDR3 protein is CASITETNTEAFF. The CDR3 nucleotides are TGTGCCAGCATCACGGAGACGAACACTGAAGCTTTCTTT.

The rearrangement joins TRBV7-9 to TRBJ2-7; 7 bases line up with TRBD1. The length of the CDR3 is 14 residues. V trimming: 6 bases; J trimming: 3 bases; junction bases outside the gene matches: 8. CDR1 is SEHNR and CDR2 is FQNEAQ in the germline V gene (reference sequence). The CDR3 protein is CASRTDGTDYEQYF. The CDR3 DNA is TGTGCCAGCAGGACCGACGGGACAGACTACGAGCAGTACTTC.

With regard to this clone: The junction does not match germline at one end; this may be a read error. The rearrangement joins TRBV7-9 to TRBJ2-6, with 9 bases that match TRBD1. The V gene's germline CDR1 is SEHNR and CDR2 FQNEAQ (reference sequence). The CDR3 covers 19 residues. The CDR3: CSSSSTGGHPPSGANVLTF. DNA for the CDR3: TGTTCCAGCAGCTCTACAGGGGGCCACCCCCCATCTGGGGCCAACGTCCTGACTTTC.

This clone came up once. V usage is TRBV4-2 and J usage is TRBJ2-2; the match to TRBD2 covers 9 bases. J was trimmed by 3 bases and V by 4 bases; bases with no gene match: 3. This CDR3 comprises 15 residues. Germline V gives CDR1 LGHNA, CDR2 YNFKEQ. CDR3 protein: CASSRKREDTGELFF. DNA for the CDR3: TGTGCCAGCAGCCGAAAGCGGGAGGACACCGGGGAGCTGTTTTTT.

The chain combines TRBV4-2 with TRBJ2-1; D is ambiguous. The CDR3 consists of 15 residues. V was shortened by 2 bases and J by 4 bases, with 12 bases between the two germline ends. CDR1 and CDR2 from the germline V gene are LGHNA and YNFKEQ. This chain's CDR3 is CASSQPAPGYNEQFF. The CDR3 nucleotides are TGTGCCAGCAGCCAACCAGCTCCGGGTTACAATGAGCAGTTCTTC.

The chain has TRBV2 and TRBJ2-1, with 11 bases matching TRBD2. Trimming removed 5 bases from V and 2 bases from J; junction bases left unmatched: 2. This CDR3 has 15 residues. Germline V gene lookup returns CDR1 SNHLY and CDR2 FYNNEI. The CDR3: CASSFSGGAYNEQFF. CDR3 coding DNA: TGTGCCAGCAGTTTTAGCGGGGGGGCCTACAATGAGCAGTTCTTC.

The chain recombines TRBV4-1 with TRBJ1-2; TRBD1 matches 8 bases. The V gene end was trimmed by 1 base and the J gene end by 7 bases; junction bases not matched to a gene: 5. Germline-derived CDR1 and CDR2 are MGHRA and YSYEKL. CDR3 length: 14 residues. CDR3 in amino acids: CASSQVDRGIGYTF. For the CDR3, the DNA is TGCGCCAGCAGCCAAGTTGACAGGGGAATTGGCTACACCTTC.

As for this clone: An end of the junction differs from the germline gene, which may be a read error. DNA of the CDR3: TGTTCCAGCAGCCCCGGGACTAGCGGTCAGAGCCCCTACGAGCAGTACTTC. It yields the protein CSSSPGTSGQSPYEQYF. The gene calls are TRBV7-9 and TRBJ2-5, with TRBD2 matching over 11 bases. The J call may be incorrect, as the DNA end agrees better with TRBJ2-7. The CDR3 sequence is 17 residues long. Germline-derived CDR1 and CDR2 are SEHNR and FQNEAQ (reference sequence).

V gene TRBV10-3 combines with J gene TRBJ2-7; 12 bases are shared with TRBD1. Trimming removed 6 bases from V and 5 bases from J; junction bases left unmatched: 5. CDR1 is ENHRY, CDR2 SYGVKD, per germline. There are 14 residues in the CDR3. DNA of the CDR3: TGTGCCATCAGGGGGGGACAGGGGGCGGACGAGCAGTACTTC. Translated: CAIRGGQGADEQYF.

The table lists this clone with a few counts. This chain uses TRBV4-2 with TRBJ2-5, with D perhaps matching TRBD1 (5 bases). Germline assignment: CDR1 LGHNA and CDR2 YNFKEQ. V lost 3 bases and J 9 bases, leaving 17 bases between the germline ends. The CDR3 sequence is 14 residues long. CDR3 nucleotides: TGTGCCAGCAGCCAGGAGACAGTGGAAGGGGCCCAGTACTTC. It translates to CASSQETVEGAQYF.

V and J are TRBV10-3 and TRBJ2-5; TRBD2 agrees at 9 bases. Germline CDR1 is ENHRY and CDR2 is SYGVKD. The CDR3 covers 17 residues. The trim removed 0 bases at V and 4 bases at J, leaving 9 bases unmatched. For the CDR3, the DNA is TGTGCCATCAGTGAGTCGGTGCGCGGGGGGGCAGGAGAGACCCAGTACTTC. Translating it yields CAISESVRGGAGETQYF.

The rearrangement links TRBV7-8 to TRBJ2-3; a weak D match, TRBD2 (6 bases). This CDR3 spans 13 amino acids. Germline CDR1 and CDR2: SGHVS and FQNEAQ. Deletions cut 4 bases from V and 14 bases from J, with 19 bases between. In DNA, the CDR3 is TGTGCCAGCAGCTCCAGCCACACTGGAGGGCGGTATTTT. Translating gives CASSSSHTGGRYF.

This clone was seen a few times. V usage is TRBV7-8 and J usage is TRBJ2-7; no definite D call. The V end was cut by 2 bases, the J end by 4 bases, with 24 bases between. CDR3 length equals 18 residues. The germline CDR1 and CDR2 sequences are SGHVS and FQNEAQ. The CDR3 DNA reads TGTGCCAGCAGCTTATGGGTGGCAGGTTCCTCCCCATTATACGAGCAGTACTTC. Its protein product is CASSLWVAGSSPLYEQYF. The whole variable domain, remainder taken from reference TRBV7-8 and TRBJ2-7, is GAGVSQSPRYKVAKRGQDVALRCDPISGHVSLFWYQQALGQGPEFLTYFQNEAQLDKSGLPSDRFFAERPEGSVSTLKIQRTQQEDSAVYLCASSLWVAGSSPLYEQYFGPGTRLTVT.